This T cell receptor beta chain appears in the sequencing data of a study of tumor-infiltrating lymphocytes in localized non-small cell lung cancer. The wider study: Several tumor histologies, both smoking statuses, and some post-neoadjuvant chemotherapy samples were included.

The data were produced by immunoSEQ multiplex PCR, yet TCRdb's version contains in-frame clones alone and is incomplete. The repertoire consists of 15,000 to 20,000 clones, with over 70% occurring once and the leading ten covering around 4.9%. Per germline, CDR1 SGDLS and CDR2 YYNGEE. The CDR3 consists of 14 residues. V was pared by 5 bases and J by 8 bases, with 19 bases between. The chain couples TRBV9 to TRBJ1-2, with a weak D call TRBD1 (6 bases). The TCR comes from a human donor with non-small cell lung cancer. Sequencing was performed on lung tumor tissue. The CDR3 DNA is TGTGCCAGCAGGGGCCACGGGGGGGCTCGGGGCTACACCTTC. Encoded protein: CASRGHGGARGYTF.